This TCR beta chain was sequenced during a study of identical twins. Using its own MiXCR run on the 5' RACE reads, TCRdb lists one record per CDR3 protein. The sample holds about 700,000 distinct CDR3 sequences; 8% to 9% are singletons and the top ten take 0.98%. Germline V lookup: CDR1 LGHNA, CDR2 YNFKEQ. CDR3 length: 15 amino acids. Trimming shortened V by 0 bases and J by 7 bases, and 12 bases separated the two germline ends. This clonotype was counted many times. These data also formed part of another study, on yellow fever vaccine responses in identical twins.

The TCR sequence derives from a woman aged 18-29 years in good health. Sequenced: PBMCs. The V and J genes are TRBV4-2 and TRBJ2-2, with a weak D call TRBD2 (5 bases). The CDR3 DNA follows: TGTGCCAGCAGCCAAGATCGAGGGCTGGGCGGGGAGCTGTTTTTT. Encoded protein: CASSQDRGLGGELFF.